This TCR beta chain is from a study of T cells in localized non-small cell lung cancer. Profiled with immunoSEQ multiplex PCR; TCRdb holds only in-frame clones, not every one. In the table there are tens of thousands of clones, just over 90% of which are singletons. Study observations and caveats: A denser population of T cells in blood accompanied longer overall survival. Of the top 100 tumor clones, median about 53 were in adjacent lung, about 26 among its top 100. The study found T cell clonality highest in uninvolved adjacent lung, above tumor.

Of note for this clone: Its antigen is still unknown.

Germline assignment: CDR1 SGHRS and CDR2 YFSETQ. The CDR3 is made up of 15 amino acids. V was clipped by 2 bases and J by 1 base, with 12 bases between them. The source is a female donor over 55 with stage I lung adenocarcinoma. The specimen was peripheral blood, collected before any cancer treatment. The genes are TRBV5-1 and TRBJ1-2; D unresolved. The CDR3 DNA sequence: TGCGCCAGCAGCTTCATCCCCGGGATTAACTATGGCTACACCTTC. Its protein product is CASSFIPGINYGYTF.